The rows below give T cell receptor beta chains drawn from one sample of a study of T-cell memory formation after mild COVID-19. TCRdb passed the 5' RACE reads through MiXCR, listing each CDR3 protein once. The table includes 100,000 to 140,000 distinct CDR3 sequences, under 15% detected once. The specimen was PBMCs or a T cell subset sorted from them (not recorded which). All receptors come from a man between 18 and 29 years old who had mild COVID-19 (a few samples of this study predate the infection). Cell type and time point are not known. Each CDR3 is given with its conserved first and last residue. D genes are given only for firm matches. Size is omitted from some rows. Given values are once, few, many or a class for expanded clones.

clone_size: many
v_call: TRBV6-5
j_call: TRBJ2-1
d_call: NA
cdr3_nt: TGTGCCAGCAGTTACTCAACGGGAGAGGCCTCCAATGAGCAGTTCTTC
cdr3_aa: CASSYSTGEASNEQFF

clone_size: many
v_call: TRBV29-1
j_call: TRBJ2-7
d_call: TRBD1
cdr3_nt: TGCAGCGTTGAAAACAGGGGGCACTCCTACGAGCAGTACTTC
cdr3_aa: CSVENRGHSYEQYF

clone_size: NA
v_call: TRBV24-1
j_call: TRBJ1-5
d_call: NA
cdr3_nt: TGTGCCACCAGTGATTTAGGCGGGGGCTATAATCAGCCCCAGCATTTT
cdr3_aa: CATSDLGGGYNQPQHF

clone_size: NA
v_call: TRBV9
j_call: TRBJ1-4
d_call: TRBD1
cdr3_nt: TGTGCCAGCAGCCCGCTGGGGGGGACAGGGAACGAAAAACTGTTTTTT
cdr3_aa: CASSPLGGTGNEKLFF

clone_size: few
v_call: TRBV4-3
j_call: TRBJ2-7
d_call: NA
cdr3_nt: TGCGCCAGCAGCCAAGACGGGGATGGGTACGAGCAGTACTTC
cdr3_aa: CASSQDGDGYEQYF

clone_size: NA
v_call: TRBV11-2
j_call: TRBJ1-5
d_call: NA
cdr3_nt: TGTGCCAGCAGCTTAGATGACGGTGCGACCCAGCATTTT
cdr3_aa: CASSLDDGATQHF

clone_size: few
v_call: TRBV5-1
j_call: TRBJ2-7
d_call: TRBD1
cdr3_nt: TGCGCCAGCAGCCCCGCCCTGGACAGGACTCCCTACGAGCAGTACTTC
cdr3_aa: CASSPALDRTPYEQYF

clone_size: few
v_call: TRBV10-3
j_call: TRBJ1-2
d_call: NA
cdr3_nt: TGTGCCATAGGGGGGATGGGCGGTTCGTGGAGCTACACCTTC
cdr3_aa: CAIGGMGGSWSYTF

clone_size: few
v_call: TRBV6-6
j_call: TRBJ2-5
d_call: NA
cdr3_nt: TGTGCCAGCAGTTCGAGGGTCCAAGAGACCCAGTACTTC
cdr3_aa: CASSSRVQETQYF

clone_size: NA
v_call: TRBV2
j_call: TRBJ2-3
d_call: NA
cdr3_nt: TGTGCCAGCAGTGGAGACTTTGGGCGAACCACAGATACGCAGTATTTT
cdr3_aa: CASSGDFGRTTDTQYF

clone_size: few
v_call: TRBV10-3
j_call: TRBJ1-5
d_call: TRBD1
cdr3_nt: TGTGCCATCAGTGAGTCGAACAGGGGGTCCAATCAGCCCCAGCATTTT
cdr3_aa: CAISESNRGSNQPQHF

clone_size: many
v_call: TRBV4-1
j_call: TRBJ2-5
d_call: NA
cdr3_nt: TGCGCCAGCAGCCAGGAACGTTCCCAAGAGACCCAGTACTTC
cdr3_aa: CASSQERSQETQYF

clone_size: NA
v_call: TRBV29-1
j_call: TRBJ2-3
d_call: NA
cdr3_nt: TGCAGCGTTGAAGACTTACAGGGGAGGACAGATACGCAGTATTTT
cdr3_aa: CSVEDLQGRTDTQYF

clone_size: NA
v_call: TRBV4-3
j_call: TRBJ2-3
d_call: TRBD2
cdr3_nt: TGCGCCAGCAGCCGAACCAGGACTAGCGGGGGGGCCAGTACGCAGTATTTT
cdr3_aa: CASSRTRTSGGASTQYF

clone_size: NA
v_call: TRBV7-3
j_call: TRBJ2-5
d_call: TRBD2
cdr3_nt: TGTGCCAGCAGCTTAGAGGGTTACGGGGGGGCGGAGACCCAGTACTTC
cdr3_aa: CASSLEGYGGAETQYF

clone_size: few
v_call: TRBV6-5
j_call: TRBJ2-1
d_call: NA
cdr3_nt: TGTGCCAGCAGTTACTTGGCCTCCTACAATGAGCAGTTCTTC
cdr3_aa: CASSYLASYNEQFF

clone_size: NA
v_call: TRBV20-1
j_call: TRBJ2-4
d_call: NA
cdr3_nt: TGCAGTGCTAGAATCCGCGGCTTAGCCAAAAACATTCAGTACTTC
cdr3_aa: CSARIRGLAKNIQYF

clone_size: few
v_call: TRBV6-2/TRBV6-3
j_call: TRBJ1-1
d_call: NA
cdr3_nt: TGTGCCAGCAGTTTGAGGGTCACTGAAGCTTTCTTT
cdr3_aa: CASSLRVTEAFF

clone_size: many
v_call: TRBV6-5
j_call: TRBJ2-1
d_call: NA
cdr3_nt: TGTGCCAGCAGTTACTCCGCGCTGCTCTACAATGAGCAGTTCTTC
cdr3_aa: CASSYSALLYNEQFF

clone_size: few
v_call: TRBV10-3
j_call: TRBJ2-4
d_call: NA
cdr3_nt: TGTGCCATCAGTGGTCCACCGGGGGCCAAAAACATTCAGTACTTC
cdr3_aa: CAISGPPGAKNIQYF

clone_size: few
v_call: TRBV7-8
j_call: TRBJ2-2
d_call: NA
cdr3_nt: TGTGCCACCGTGGCCGAAAACACCGGGGAGCTGTTTTTT
cdr3_aa: CATVAENTGELFF

clone_size: many
v_call: TRBV7-8
j_call: TRBJ2-3
d_call: NA
cdr3_nt: TGTGCCAGCAGCTCGCTTACCGGGACCTTCGGAGATACGCAGTATTTT
cdr3_aa: CASSSLTGTFGDTQYF

clone_size: NA
v_call: TRBV14
j_call: TRBJ1-6
d_call: NA
cdr3_nt: TGTGCCAGCACCCAGGAGGGCTTGGATTCACCCCTCCACTTT
cdr3_aa: CASTQEGLDSPLHF

clone_size: few
v_call: TRBV6-5
j_call: TRBJ1-5
d_call: NA
cdr3_nt: TGTGCCAGCAGCGACATAGGCAATCAGCCCCAGCATTTT
cdr3_aa: CASSDIGNQPQHF

clone_size: NA
v_call: TRBV7-2
j_call: TRBJ2-2
d_call: TRBD2
cdr3_nt: TGTGCCAGCAGCCTCCCCCTTTTTCGAGCGGGGGCCAACACCGGGGAGCTGTTTTTT
cdr3_aa: CASSLPLFRAGANTGELFF

clone_size: many
v_call: TRBV4-1
j_call: TRBJ2-7
d_call: NA
cdr3_nt: TGCGCCAGCAGCCAGGGCAGCTCCTACGAGCAGTACTTC
cdr3_aa: CASSQGSSYEQYF

clone_size: NA
v_call: TRBV6-5
j_call: TRBJ2-2
d_call: NA
cdr3_nt: TGTGCCAGCAGTTACTCCGGGTCTTTACTTTCCACCGGGGAGCTGTTTTTT
cdr3_aa: CASSYSGSLLSTGELFF

clone_size: few
v_call: TRBV12-3/TRBV12-4
j_call: TRBJ2-4
d_call: NA
cdr3_nt: TGTGCCAGTAGGGGCCTAGCCAAAAACATTCAGTACTTC
cdr3_aa: CASRGLAKNIQYF

clone_size: NA
v_call: TRBV12-3/TRBV12-4
j_call: TRBJ1-2
d_call: TRBD1
cdr3_nt: TGTGCCAGCACCGAAGGCAGGGGGGGATATGGCTACACCTTC
cdr3_aa: CASTEGRGGYGYTF

clone_size: few
v_call: TRBV6-5
j_call: TRBJ2-2
d_call: TRBD1
cdr3_nt: TGTGCCAGCAGTACGGGACAGGGGGCTGCCGGGGAGCTGTTTTTT
cdr3_aa: CASSTGQGAAGELFF

clone_size: NA
v_call: TRBV5-5
j_call: TRBJ1-2
d_call: NA
cdr3_nt: TGTGCCAGCAGCTTGAGTATGGGTGACTATGGCTACACCTTC
cdr3_aa: CASSLSMGDYGYTF

clone_size: few
v_call: TRBV20-1
j_call: TRBJ1-2
d_call: NA
cdr3_nt: TGCAGTGCTAGAGATCTTTTGACAGCCATCAGGCTCTACACCTTC
cdr3_aa: CSARDLLTAIRLYTF

clone_size: few
v_call: TRBV6-2/TRBV6-3
j_call: TRBJ2-6
d_call: NA
cdr3_nt: TGTGCCAGCAGTTACTGGAGGACTGGGGCCAACGTCCTGACTTTC
cdr3_aa: CASSYWRTGANVLTF

clone_size: many
v_call: TRBV19
j_call: TRBJ1-1
d_call: NA
cdr3_nt: TGTGCCAGTAGTATAGATTGGCTGATGAACACTGAAGCTTTCTTT
cdr3_aa: CASSIDWLMNTEAFF

clone_size: NA
v_call: TRBV5-4
j_call: TRBJ1-1
d_call: NA
cdr3_nt: TGTGCCAGCAGCTTCGCCGGGATGAACACTGAAGCTTTCTTT
cdr3_aa: CASSFAGMNTEAFF

clone_size: few
v_call: TRBV6-5
j_call: TRBJ1-5
d_call: NA
cdr3_nt: TGTGCCAGCAGTTACTCGGGCGGGTCTCAGCCCCAGCATTTT
cdr3_aa: CASSYSGGSQPQHF

clone_size: few
v_call: TRBV29-1
j_call: TRBJ2-5
d_call: TRBD2
cdr3_nt: TGCAGCGTTGAAGAGTTACGGGAAGCGGGGATCCAAGAGACCCAGTACTTC
cdr3_aa: CSVEELREAGIQETQYF

clone_size: few
v_call: TRBV4-2
j_call: TRBJ2-5
d_call: TRBD2
cdr3_nt: TGTGCCAGCAGCCAAGGCGGGGGGGTATCGGAGACCCAGTACTTC
cdr3_aa: CASSQGGGVSETQYF

clone_size: few
v_call: TRBV7-9
j_call: TRBJ1-5
d_call: NA
cdr3_nt: TGTGCCAGCAGCTTAGATCAGTATCAGCCCCAGCATTTT
cdr3_aa: CASSLDQYQPQHF

clone_size: many
v_call: TRBV20-1
j_call: TRBJ1-4
d_call: TRBD1
cdr3_nt: TGCAGTGCTCCCGAGGGGGACAGAAAAAAACTGTTTTTT
cdr3_aa: CSAPEGDRKKLFF

clone_size: many
v_call: TRBV29-1
j_call: TRBJ2-5
d_call: NA
cdr3_nt: TGCAGCGTTGAAGGGTTAGTTGGGCAGGTTTATGAAGAGACCCAGTACTTC
cdr3_aa: CSVEGLVGQVYEETQYF

clone_size: NA
v_call: TRBV29-1
j_call: TRBJ1-1
d_call: NA
cdr3_nt: TGCAGCGTTGAGGGCGGGGGCGAACCTCCTGAAGCTTTCTTT
cdr3_aa: CSVEGGGEPPEAFF

clone_size: many
v_call: TRBV20-1
j_call: TRBJ1-1
d_call: NA
cdr3_nt: TGCAGTGCTAGAGAGGTATCAGGGGCCGGCACTGAAGCTTTCTTT
cdr3_aa: CSAREVSGAGTEAFF

clone_size: NA
v_call: TRBV5-5
j_call: TRBJ1-1
d_call: NA
cdr3_nt: TGTGCCAGCAGCTTGGCCGATAGGGGATCAACTGAAGCTTTCTTT
cdr3_aa: CASSLADRGSTEAFF

clone_size: NA
v_call: TRBV6-2/TRBV6-3
j_call: TRBJ2-2
d_call: NA
cdr3_nt: TGTGCCAGCAGTTTTGCAGACGACACCGGGGAGCTGTTTTTT
cdr3_aa: CASSFADDTGELFF